These T cell receptor beta chains were read from a single sample in a study of T cells in Graves' hyperthyroidism and ophthalmopathy. Each CDR3 protein is one row after TCRdb ran MiXCR on the multiplex PCR reads. The sample includes 500,000 to 800,000 distinct CDR3 sequences, nearly 45% of them seen just once. Source material: peripheral blood or thyroid tissue (not recorded which). These receptors all stem from an adult man with Graves' disease, either hyperthyroidism or ophthalmopathy (not recorded which). Both conserved end residues are part of each CDR3. A D gene is named only where the DNA matches it firmly. Rows may omit the clone size; those that give it use once, few, many or a size class.

v_call,clone_size,j_call,d_call,cdr3_length,cdr3_nt,cdr3_aa
TRBV29-1,many,TRBJ2-7,TRBD2,15,TGCAGCGTTGAATTGGGACTAGCGGGTTCCTACGAGCAGTACTTC,CSVELGLAGSYEQYF
TRBV7-2,NA,TRBJ2-5,NA,14,TGTGCCAGCAGCTTAGCCCCGGGACAAGAGACCCAGTACTTC,CASSLAPGQETQYF
TRBV9,NA,TRBJ1-2,TRBD1,14,TGTGCCAGCAGTTGGACAGGGACTGGCTATGGCTACACCTTC,CASSWTGTGYGYTF
TRBV29-1,many,TRBJ1-2,NA,14,TGCAGCGTTGAAGATCAGCTCCGAAGAGGGGGCTACACCTTC,CSVEDQLRRGGYTF
TRBV20-1,few,TRBJ1-2,NA,11,TGCAGTGCTAGAGCCCAAATTGGCTACACCTTC,CSARAQIGYTF
TRBV10-2,many,TRBJ1-2,NA,12,TGCGCCAGCAGTGAAAGGTACCAGAGCGCCACCTTC,CASSERYQSATF
TRBV5-1,NA,TRBJ1-2,NA,14,TGCGCCAGCAGCTTCGGGCTCCCCGACTATGGCTACACCTTC,CASSFGLPDYGYTF
TRBV7-9,few,TRBJ1-1,TRBD1,19,TGTGCCAGCAGCCCTACAGGGGACAGGGTGAATTTTGGGTACACTGAAGCTTTCTTT,CASSPTGDRVNFGYTEAFF
TRBV10-2,NA,TRBJ2-7,NA,11,TGCGCCAGCAGTGAGGTGTACGAGCAGTACTTC,CASSEVYEQYF
TRBV20-1,NA,TRBJ1-2,NA,13,TGCAGTTGGGGGGGGGGATCTAACTATGGCTACACCTTC,CSWGGGSNYGYTF
TRBV12-3/TRBV12-4,few,TRBJ1-3,NA,15,TGTGCCAGCAGTTACTCCTTGGCCCCGGGTAGCACCATATATTTT,CASSYSLAPGSTIYF
TRBV7-2,few,TRBJ2-7,TRBD2,15,TGTGCCAGCAGCTTACAAACTAGCGGGGGTCTGGAGCAGTACTTC,CASSLQTSGGLEQYF
TRBV14,NA,TRBJ1-3,NA,13,TGTGCCAGCAGCCAAGTTACGGGGAACACCATATATTTT,CASSQVTGNTIYF
TRBV19,NA,TRBJ1-1,NA,15,TGTGCCAGTAGTATCTGGAGCAGGAGGACGGCTGAAGCTTTCTTT,CASSIWSRRTAEAFF
TRBV6-5,NA,TRBJ1-5,NA,15,TGTGCCAGCAGGGACGAGACGGGGATTCATCAGCCCCAGCATTTT,CASRDETGIHQPQHF
TRBV6-6,few,TRBJ2-7,NA,14,TGTGCCAGCAGAAGCCCGGACAGTTCCTACGAGCAGTACTTC,CASRSPDSSYEQYF
TRBV19,few,TRBJ2-7,NA,12,TGTGCCAGTAGTATATCTGGGAGCGAGCAGTACTTC,CASSISGSEQYF
TRBV4-2,NA,TRBJ1-1,TRBD1,16,TGTGCCAGCACTATCGGCACAGGGGCGCCGGGCACTGAAGCTTTCTTT,CASTIGTGAPGTEAFF
TRBV15,NA,TRBJ1-5,NA,15,TGTGCCACCAGCAGGGCAGACAGCTCAAATCAGCCCCAGCATTTT,CATSRADSSNQPQHF
TRBV7-6,NA,TRBJ1-5,NA,14,TGTGCTAGAGATCGATGGGGGCAAGGGCAGCCCCAGCATTTT,CARDRWGQGQPQHF
TRBV2,NA,TRBJ2-7,NA,13,TGTGCCAGCAGTGAACAGGGCGCTTACAATCAGTACTTC,CASSEQGAYNQYF
TRBV10-3,many,TRBJ2-2,NA,14,TGTGCCACCAATTATTCCCCGAACACCGGGGAGCTGTTTTTT,CATNYSPNTGELFF
TRBV5-1,many,TRBJ2-7,NA,16,TGCGCCAGCAGCCCGACCCTAGCGTTGGCCTCCTACGAGCAGTACTTC,CASSPTLALASYEQYF
TRBV12-3/TRBV12-4,NA,TRBJ1-1,NA,13,TGTGCCAGCAGTTTTGAGGGGCACACTGAAGCTTTCTTT,CASSFEGHTEAFF
TRBV5-4,many,TRBJ2-7,TRBD1,14,TGTGCCAGCAGCGGCGGGACAGGGGGGTACGAGCAGTACTTC,CASSGGTGGYEQYF
TRBV10-2,NA,TRBJ2-7,TRBD2,14,TGCGCCAGCGCCTTGGGGGGGGGCTCCTACGAGCAGTACTTC,CASALGGGSYEQYF
TRBV2,few,TRBJ1-1,NA,15,TGTGCCAGCAGTTACTCGATGTGGGGTTCTAGTGAAGCTTTCTTT,CASSYSMWGSSEAFF
TRBV19,few,TRBJ2-7,TRBD1,15,TGTGCCAGCTCACTCTTGGGACAGCGCCTGGACGAGCAGTACTTC,CASSLLGQRLDEQYF
TRBV20-1,NA,TRBJ2-7,TRBD2,14,TGCAGTGCGAGACCCGGACTAGCGGGCTACGAGCAGTACTTC,CSARPGLAGYEQYF
TRBV12-3/TRBV12-4,few,TRBJ1-5,NA,15,TGTGCCAGCAGTTTGAACAGCCCTGGTACACAGCCCCAGCATTTT,CASSLNSPGTQPQHF
TRBV29-1,NA,TRBJ2-7,NA,11,TGCAGCCCATCAGGGGCCTACGAGCAGTACTTC,CSPSGAYEQYF
TRBV20-1,NA,TRBJ1-1,NA,10,TGCAGTGCCAGGGGAGCTGAAGCTTTCTTT,CSARGAEAFF
TRBV7-4,NA,TRBJ2-7,TRBD1,13,TGTGCCAGCTCACCGCAGGGGGCGGGCGAGCAGTACTTC,CASSPQGAGEQYF
TRBV7-2,NA,TRBJ1-3,TRBD1,16,TGTGCCAGCAGGTTATACCCCGGGACAGAGGGAAACACCATATATTTT,CASRLYPGTEGNTIYF
TRBV7-9,NA,TRBJ2-5,TRBD2,16,TGTGCCAGCAGCTTCGGGACTAGCGGGGGGGGAGAGACCCAGTACTTC,CASSFGTSGGGETQYF
TRBV5-4,NA,TRBJ2-7,TRBD1,13,TGTGCCAGCGGCAGGGACAGGAGCTACCAGCAGTACTTC,CASGRDRSYQQYF
TRBV12-3/TRBV12-4,NA,TRBJ1-2,NA,15,TGTGCCAGCAGCCCAAGGACAGTGACTAACTATGGCTACACCTTC,CASSPRTVTNYGYTF
TRBV10-3,few,TRBJ2-7,NA,14,TGTGCCAGCAGTCACGGGGACTTCTCCTACGAGCAGTACTTC,CASSHGDFSYEQYF
TRBV19,NA,TRBJ2-7,NA,14,TGTGCCAGTAGTATAGCCCCACTTGGCTACGAGCAGTACTTC,CASSIAPLGYEQYF
TRBV12-3/TRBV12-4,NA,TRBJ1-1,NA,13,TGTGCCAGCATGCGACAGCCGAACACTGAAGCTTTCTTT,CASMRQPNTEAFF
TRBV2,few,TRBJ1-6,NA,18,TGTGCCAGCAGTATGACCGGACGGACTTGGGGGAGGCATTCACCCCTCCACTTT,CASSMTGRTWGRHSPLHF
TRBV7-9,many,TRBJ2-7,NA,11,TGTGCCAGCAGCGATCCGGGACCCCAGTACTTC,CASSDPGPQYF
TRBV29-1,many,TRBJ2-7,NA,13,TGCAGCGTTGAAGTGGGGCCATCCTACGAGCAGTACTTC,CSVEVGPSYEQYF
TRBV15,few,TRBJ1-5,NA,16,TGTGCCACCAGCAGAGTGGGACACCCTAGCAATCAGCCCCAGCATTTT,CATSRVGHPSNQPQHF
TRBV29-1,NA,TRBJ1-2,NA,15,TGCAGCGTTGTCAAGGACAGAGGCGGAAACTATGGCTACACCTTC,CSVVKDRGGNYGYTF
TRBV2,few,TRBJ1-6,TRBD1,16,TGTGCCAGCACCAGTCCCCAGGGGGGTTATAATTCACCCCTCCACTTT,CASTSPQGGYNSPLHF
TRBV9,few,TRBJ1-2,TRBD1,15,TGTGCCAGCAGCGCGTCCCACCCGGGACAGTATGGCTACACCTTC,CASSASHPGQYGYTF
TRBV7-9,once,TRBJ2-7,NA,10,TGTGCCAGCAGCGGTAGACAGGCTTACTTC,CASSGRQAYF
TRBV24-1,NA,TRBJ2-5,NA,18,TGTGCCACCAGTGCCCCCTTCCGAGGCCTAGCTGGCCAAGAGACCCAGTACTTC,CATSAPFRGLAGQETQYF
TRBV29-1,NA,TRBJ1-4,NA,12,TGCAGCATCGGGGACCGCGGTGAAAAACTGTTTTTT,CSIGDRGEKLFF
TRBV7-8,many,TRBJ1-4,NA,13,TGTGCCAGCAGCTTAGAAATGTGGGGAAAACTGTTTTTT,CASSLEMWGKLFF
TRBV12-3/TRBV12-4,NA,TRBJ2-5,NA,13,TGTGCCAGCAGTTTACCCCCGGTGGAGACCCAGTACTTC,CASSLPPVETQYF
TRBV7-9,NA,TRBJ2-6,TRBD1,17,TGTGCCAGCAGCTCCCGACAGGGAGAAACTGGGGCCAACGTCCTGACTTTC,CASSSRQGETGANVLTF
TRBV25-1,once,TRBJ2-7,TRBD2,18,TGTGCCAGCAGCCAAGATTCGCGGGTAGCGGGGAGCTCCTACGAGCAGTACTTC,CASSQDSRVAGSSYEQYF
TRBV15,many,TRBJ1-2,NA,14,TGTGCCACCAGCAGAGATGCAGGGGACTATGGCTACACCTTC,CATSRDAGDYGYTF
TRBV29-1,NA,TRBJ1-3,NA,12,TGCAGCGTGATGGAACCGGGAAACACCATATATTTT,CSVMEPGNTIYF
TRBV7-2,NA,TRBJ2-7,NA,16,TGTGCCAGCAGCCAAGTGCAGCCCAACGAGCCCTACGAGCAGTACTTC,CASSQVQPNEPYEQYF
TRBV15,NA,TRBJ1-5,NA,14,TGTGCCACCAGCTTAGACGGGGGGGATCAGCCCCAGCATTTT,CATSLDGGDQPQHF